The 5 T cell receptor beta chains below were found in one sample sequenced in a study of ipilimumab plus nivolumab after autologous stem cell transplantation. This table comes from immunoSEQ multiplex PCR, and its TCRdb copy is limited to in-frame clones, with some not included. The sample consists of about 40,000 clones, 90% to 95% of them appearing once. This material consisted of PBMCs, taken in a trial of ipilimumab plus nivolumab as post-transplant consolidation. Source of these receptors: a male donor with multiple myeloma.

This clone was seen a few times. The chain couples TRBV5-8 to TRBJ2-5; 12 bases are shared with TRBD1. Unmatched junction bases numbered 2, after V lost 0 bases and J lost 5 bases. Germline CDR1 SGHTS, CDR2 YDEGEE. There are 15 residues in the CDR3. The CDR3 region is CASSLGDRGRETQYF. The DNA of the CDR3 is TGTGCCAGCAGCTTGGGGGACAGGGGGCGCGAGACCCAGTACTTC.

The gene calls are TRBV7-2 and TRBJ2-1, with D perhaps assigned TRBD1 or TRBD2 (5 bases each). Trimming cost V 5 bases and J 7 bases, with 21 bases left between them. The germline V gene encodes CDR1 SGHTA and CDR2 FQGNSA. This CDR3 region has 16 residues. CDR3 sequence reads: CASSIDLGIWGNEQFF. In nucleotides, the CDR3 is TGTGCCAGCAGCATCGATCTGGGAATCTGGGGGAATGAGCAGTTCTTC.

Only one count was recorded for this clone. This sequence joins TRBV6-1 and TRBJ2-3; TRBD2 aligns across 7 bases. Germline V lookup: CDR1 MNHNS, CDR2 SASEGT. The CDR3 has 15 residues. J lost 5 bases, V lost 1 base, and 6 bases had no gene match. The CDR3 nucleotides read TGTGCCAGCAGTGAAGACTTAACGGGGGGAGATACGCAGTATTTT. This gives the protein CASSEDLTGGDTQYF.

The chain employs TRBV11-2 and TRBJ2-2, with 13 bases aligning to TRBD2. With 5 bases clipped from V and 0 bases from J, the junction kept 3 bases outside the gene matches. Germline values: CDR1 SGHAT, CDR2 FQNNGV. This CDR3 region has 17 residues. The CDR3 protein is CASSQLAGGSNTGELFF. The CDR3 DNA reads TGTGCCAGCAGCCAACTAGCGGGGGGGTCGAACACCGGGGAGCTGTTTTTT.

The CDR3 DNA follows: TGTGCCAGCCAGACAGCCCAGACTAGCGGGGGGACCTACGAGCAGTACTTC. Protein product: CASQTAQTSGGTYEQYF. The chain couples TRBV28 to TRBJ2-7, with TRBD2 matching over 13 bases. The CDR3 extends over 17 amino acids. V shed 8 bases and J 2 bases; nucleotides not matched to a gene: 12. Germline V lookup: CDR1 MDHEN, CDR2 SYDVKM.